This T cell receptor beta chain comes out of a study of T-cell reconstitution after alpha-beta-depleted transplantation in children. This clonotype appeared a few times. Unique molecular identifiers were used to barcode this TCRbeta library. From the PCR reads, TCRdb called clonotypes with MiXCR, one entry per CDR3 protein. Among 200,000 to 250,000 distinct CDR3 sequences listed, around 9.6% were seen once. From germline, CDR1 is DFQATT and CDR2 SNEGSKA (reference sequence). With 6 bases clipped from V and 5 bases from J, the junction kept 8 bases outside the gene matches. The CDR3 totals 13 residues.

The genes are TRBV20-1 and TRBJ2-7; 9 bases map to TRBD1. The source material was PBMCs from the stem cell graft donor, sampled from the stem cell graft. The sequence was collected from a human donor who donated a stem cell graft to a child with acute lymphoblastic leukemia. CDR3 DNA sequence: TGCAGTGCACTTGGGACAGGGAGAAACGAGCAGTACTTC. Amino acid sequence: CSALGTGRNEQYF.